This T cell receptor beta chain is drawn from a study of T-cell reconstitution after alpha-beta-depleted transplantation in children (dated by TCRdb to 2015 to 2016). Turning to the overall study: Using TCR repertoire profiling, the study followed T-cell immune reconstitution in a quantitative way in children after TCRalphabeta/CD19-depleted allogeneic hematopoietic cell transplantation.

Libraries were made using PCR. The run used an Illumina HiSeq 2500. TCR library preparation used molecular barcoding, with unique molecular identifiers applied to normalize quantification of the TCRbeta repertoire. TCRdb cleaned the public reads at Q25 with fastp, built clones with MiXCR and kept in-frame beta chains. A single entry per CDR3 protein holds the most common genes and DNA from its merged rows. The table for this sample lists some 600,000 distinct CDR3 sequences; roughly 13% of them were counted only once. The ten largest clones take up about 2.2% of the sample. The treatment or condition label on this specimen signifies: allogeneic hematopoietic cell transplantation with graft depleted of TCRalphabeta T cells and CD19 B cells. The children who served as transplant recipients had been given grafts of TCRalphabeta/CD19-depleted allogeneic hematopoietic cells. Here is what the overall study found, with its caveats: About two months after transplant, the apparently early recovery of alphabetaT-cell counts reportedly depended on just several hundred clones that had expanded rapidly and came from non-depleted graft cells. Hyperexpanded clone frequencies declined over subsequent months; after one year, T-cell counts and TCRbeta diversity were mostly attributed to newly produced T cells. In some patients, the high TCRbeta diversity seen at day 60 was put down to recipient T cells and intrathymic progenitors that had survived conditioning.

In this sample, this clonotype turned up many times. Its antigen remains undetermined. No per-base quality is available; no much larger clone lies one base away. The CDR3, cysteine through phenylalanine, is 13 amino acids long. This entry keeps only the CDR3 DNA: 39 bases, framed from base 1. Cut back by 1 base and 7 bases, the V and J ends lie 10 bases apart. Per the germline V gene, SGHTA is the CDR1 and FQGTGA is the CDR2. The starting material was PBMCs, mostly from graft donor cells, obtained 360 days after TCRalphabeta/CD19-depleted stem cell transplant. The chain couples TRBV7-3 to TRBJ2-5, and the D gene may be TRBD2, 6 bases matching. The receptor comes from a male patient younger than 18 who had a stem cell transplant for acute myeloid leukemia, so the T cells may come from the graft donor. The DNA sequence reads TGTGCCAGCAGCTTAAAGGGAGCGGGGACCCAGTACTTC. Its coded protein is CASSLKGAGTQYF.